What follows are 8 T cell receptor beta chains derived from one specimen sequenced in a study of T cells in Graves' hyperthyroidism and ophthalmopathy. Amplification of TCR beta CDR3 regions was performed using RNA transcripts as template. Initially, a first-round RT-PCR of the TCR CDR3 employed the HTBI primer set. TCRdb called the multiplex PCR reads again in MiXCR, with one record for every CDR3 protein. In the table there are about 560,000 distinct CDR3 sequences, roughly 46% of which are singletons. The sample consisted of peripheral blood or thyroid tissue (not recorded which). These receptors were obtained from a young woman with Graves' hyperthyroidism.

This clonotype was detected only a few times. This chain joins TRBV29-1 and TRBJ1-1; D gene unclear. The CDR3 runs to 14 residues. The V gene lost 6 bases and the J gene lost 3 bases, with 17 bases spanning the gap. Germline V lookup: CDR1 SQVTM, CDR2 ANQGSEA. DNA for the CDR3: TGCAGCGTCGAACCGACCCGGGAGGACACTGAAGCTTTCTTT. Translating it yields CSVEPTREDTEAFF.

CDR3 bases: TGTGCCAGCAGTGAACAGGGGGGTGGGGGCTACACCTTC. Residues: CASSEQGGGGYTF. The chain links TRBV2 to TRBJ1-2, with 7 bases that match TRBD1. This CDR3 has 13 amino acids. The V gene's germline CDR1 is SNHLY and CDR2 FYNNEI. V lost 2 bases and J lost 8; bases outside the gene matches: 5.

The rearrangement uses TRBV29-1 and TRBJ2-7; maybe TRBD1 (6 bases). Trimming removed 4 bases from V and 3 bases from J, with 7 bases in between. The CDR3 sequence is 11 residues long. CDR1 is SQVTM, CDR2 ANQGSEA, per germline. CDR3 loop: CSVGGHYEQYF. CDR3 in DNA: TGCAGCGTTGGGGGGCACTACGAGCAGTACTTC.

At least ten counts were recorded for this clonotype. The rearrangement uses TRBV24-1 and TRBJ1-1; TRBD1 matches 7 bases. Germline V lookup: CDR1 KGHDR, CDR2 SFDVKD. Unmatched junction bases numbered 6, after V lost 5 bases and J lost 7 bases. The CDR3 covers 13 residues. The CDR3 region has the DNA TGTGCCACCAGTGCCCATGACAGGGTTGAAGCTTTCTTT. This encodes CATSAHDRVEAFF.

Comment on this clonotype: A single base separates this from a much larger clone, so it may be a read error. The J gene is TRBJ1-1, the V gene TRBV5-5, with a weak D call TRBD1 (6 bases). The germline V gene encodes CDR1 SGHKS and CDR2 YYEKEE (reference sequence). The CDR3 contains 14 residues. The CDR3 loop reads CTSSYRDKDTEAFF. As DNA, the CDR3 is TGTACCAGCAGCTATCGGGACAAGGACACTGAAGCTTTCTTT. Full variable domain (missing parts from reference TRBV5-5 and TRBJ1-1): DAGVTQSPTHLIKTRGQQVTLRCSPISGHKSVSWYQQVLGQGPQFIFQYYEKEERGRGNFPDRFSARQFPNYSSELNVNALLLGDSALYLCTSSYRDKDTEAFFGQGTRLTVV.

The CDR3 sequence: CASGTSGGTNTGELFF. As DNA, the CDR3 is TGTGCCAGCGGGACTAGCGGGGGAACGAACACCGGGGAGCTGTTTTTT. V and J are TRBV7-3 and TRBJ2-2; 14 nucleotides line up with TRBD2. The V gene's germline CDR1 is SGHTA and CDR2 FQGTGA. Germline trimming cut 8 bases from V and 0 bases from J; bases unmatched to any gene: 2. This CDR3 contains 16 residues.

The rearrangement links TRBV13 to TRBJ1-1; D is ambiguous. Germline V gene lookup returns CDR1 PRHDT and CDR2 FYEKMQ (reference sequence). CDR3 length: 13 residues. Trimming shortened V by 3 bases and J by 4 bases, and 9 bases separated the two germline ends. This CDR3 reads CASSFPVVTEAFF. The CDR3 bases are TGTGCCAGCAGCTTTCCGGTGGTCACTGAAGCTTTCTTT.

The V and J genes are TRBV7-3 and TRBJ1-6; 8 bases line up with TRBD1. This CDR3 spans 14 amino acids. Germline-derived CDR1 and CDR2 are SGHTA and FQGTGA. Trimming cost V 5 bases and J 10 bases; bases outside gene matches: 7. CDR3 sequence: CASSHSAGGSPLHF. CDR3 DNA: TGTGCCAGCAGCCATTCCGCAGGGGGCTCACCCCTCCACTTT.